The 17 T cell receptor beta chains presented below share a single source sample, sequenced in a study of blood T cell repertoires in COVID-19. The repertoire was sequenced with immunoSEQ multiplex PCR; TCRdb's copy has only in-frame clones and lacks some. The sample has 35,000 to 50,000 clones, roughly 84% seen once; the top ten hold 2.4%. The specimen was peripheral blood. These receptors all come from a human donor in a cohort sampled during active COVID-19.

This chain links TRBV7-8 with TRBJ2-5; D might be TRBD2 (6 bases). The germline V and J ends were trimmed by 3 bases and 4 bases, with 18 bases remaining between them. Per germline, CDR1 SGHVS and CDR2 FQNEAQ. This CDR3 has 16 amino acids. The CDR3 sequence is CASSLYRGEAAETQYF. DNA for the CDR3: TGTGCCAGCAGCTTGTATCGCGGGGAGGCAGCAGAGACCCAGTACTTC.

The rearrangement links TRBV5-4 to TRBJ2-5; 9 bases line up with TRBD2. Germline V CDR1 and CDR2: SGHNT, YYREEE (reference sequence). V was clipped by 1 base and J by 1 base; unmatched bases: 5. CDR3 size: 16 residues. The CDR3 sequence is CASSLRSSGGQETQYF. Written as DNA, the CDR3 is TGTGCCAGCAGCTTGAGGAGTAGCGGGGGCCAAGAGACCCAGTACTTC.

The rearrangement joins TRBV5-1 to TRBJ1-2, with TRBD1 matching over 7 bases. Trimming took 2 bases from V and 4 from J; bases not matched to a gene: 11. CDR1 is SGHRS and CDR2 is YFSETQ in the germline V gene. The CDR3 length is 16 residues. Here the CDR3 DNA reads TGCGCCAGCAGCTTAAGTTCCGGGGGACAGCGCTATGGCTACACCTTC. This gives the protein CASSLSSGGQRYGYTF.

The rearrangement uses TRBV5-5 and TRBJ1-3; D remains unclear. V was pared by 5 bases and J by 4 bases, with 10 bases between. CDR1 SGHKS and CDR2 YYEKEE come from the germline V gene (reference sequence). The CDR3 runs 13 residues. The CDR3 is CASSPGWGNTIYF. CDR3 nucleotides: TGTGCCAGCAGTCCCGGGTGGGGAAACACCATATATTTT.

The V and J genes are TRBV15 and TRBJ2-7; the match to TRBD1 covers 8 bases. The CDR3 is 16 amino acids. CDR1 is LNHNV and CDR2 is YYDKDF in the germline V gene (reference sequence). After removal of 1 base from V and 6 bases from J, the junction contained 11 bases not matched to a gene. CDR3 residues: CATSRVSGTGSVEQYF. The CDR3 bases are TGTGCCACCAGCAGAGTTTCAGGGACAGGTAGTGTCGAGCAGTACTTC.

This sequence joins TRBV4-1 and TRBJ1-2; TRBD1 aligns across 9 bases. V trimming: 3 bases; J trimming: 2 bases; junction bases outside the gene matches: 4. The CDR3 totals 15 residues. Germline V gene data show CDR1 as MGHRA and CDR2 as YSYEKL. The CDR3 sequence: CASSQGTGTNYGYTF. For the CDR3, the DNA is TGCGCCAGCAGCCAGGGGACAGGGACCAACTATGGCTACACCTTC.

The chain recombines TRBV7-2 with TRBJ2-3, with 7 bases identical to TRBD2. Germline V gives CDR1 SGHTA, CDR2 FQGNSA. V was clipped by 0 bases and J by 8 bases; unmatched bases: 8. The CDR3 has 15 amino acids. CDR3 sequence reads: CASSLAPYQRGTQYF. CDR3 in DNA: TGTGCCAGCAGCTTAGCGCCATATCAGCGGGGTACGCAGTATTTT.

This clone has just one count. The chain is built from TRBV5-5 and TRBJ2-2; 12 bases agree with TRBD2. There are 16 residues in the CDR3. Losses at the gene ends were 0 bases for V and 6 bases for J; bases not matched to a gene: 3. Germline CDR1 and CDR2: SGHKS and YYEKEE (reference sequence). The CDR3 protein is CASSLALAGGPGELFF. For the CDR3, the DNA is TGTGCCAGCAGCTTGGCGCTAGCGGGGGGGCCCGGGGAGCTGTTTTTT.

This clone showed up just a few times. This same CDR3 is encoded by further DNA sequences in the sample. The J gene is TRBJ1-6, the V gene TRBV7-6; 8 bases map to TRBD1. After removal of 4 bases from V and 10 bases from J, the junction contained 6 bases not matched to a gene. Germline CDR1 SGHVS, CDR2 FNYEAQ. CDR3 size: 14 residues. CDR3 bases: TGTGCCAGCAGCTCGGACAGGGCCTTATCACCCCTCCACTTT. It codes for CASSSDRALSPLHF.

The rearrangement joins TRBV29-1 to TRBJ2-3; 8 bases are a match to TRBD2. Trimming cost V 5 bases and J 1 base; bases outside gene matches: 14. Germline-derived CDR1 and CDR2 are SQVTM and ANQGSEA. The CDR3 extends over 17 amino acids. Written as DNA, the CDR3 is TGCAGCGTTCCCGATATGTGGGCGGGGGGAGGCACAGATACGCAGTATTTT. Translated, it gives CSVPDMWAGGGTDTQYF.

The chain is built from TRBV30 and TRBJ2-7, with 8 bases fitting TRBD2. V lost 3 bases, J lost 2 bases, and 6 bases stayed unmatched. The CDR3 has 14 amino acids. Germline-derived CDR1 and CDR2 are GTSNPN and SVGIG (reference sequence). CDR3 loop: CAWSPPGLAYEQYF. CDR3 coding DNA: TGTGCCTGGAGCCCTCCGGGACTAGCCTACGAGCAGTACTTC. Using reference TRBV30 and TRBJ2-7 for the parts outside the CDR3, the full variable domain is SQTIHQWPATLVQPVGSPLSLECTVEGTSNPNLYWYRQAAGRGLQLLFYSVGIGQISSEVPQNLSASRPQDRQFILSSKKLLLSDSGFYLCAWSPPGLAYEQYFGPGTRLTVT.

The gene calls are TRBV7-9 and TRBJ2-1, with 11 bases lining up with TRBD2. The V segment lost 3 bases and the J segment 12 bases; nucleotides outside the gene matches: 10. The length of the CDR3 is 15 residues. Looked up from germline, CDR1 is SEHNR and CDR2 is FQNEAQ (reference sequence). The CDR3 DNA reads TGTGCCAGCAGCTTCAGAAATAGCGGGGGGGCCGGGCAGTTCTTC. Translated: CASSFRNSGGAGQFF.

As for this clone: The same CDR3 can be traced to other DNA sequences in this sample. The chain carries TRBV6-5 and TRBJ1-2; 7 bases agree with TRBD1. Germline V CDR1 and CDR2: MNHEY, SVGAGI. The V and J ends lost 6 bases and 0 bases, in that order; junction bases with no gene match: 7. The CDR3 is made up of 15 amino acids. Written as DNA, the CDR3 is TGTGCCAGCAGAGCAGACAGGGTAGCTAACTATGGCTACACCTTC. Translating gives CASRADRVANYGYTF.

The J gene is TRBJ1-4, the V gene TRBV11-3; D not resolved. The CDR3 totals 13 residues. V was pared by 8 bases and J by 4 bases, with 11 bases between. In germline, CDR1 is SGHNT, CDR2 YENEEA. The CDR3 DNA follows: TGTGCCAGCCGGCGGGAGATTAATGAAAAACTGTTTTTT. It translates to CASRREINEKLFF. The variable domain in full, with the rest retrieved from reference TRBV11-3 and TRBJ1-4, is EAGVVQSPRYKIIEKKQPVAFWCNPISGHNTLYWYLQNLGQGPELLIRYENEEAVDDSQLPKDRFSAERLKGVDSTLKIQPAELGDSAVYLCASRREINEKLFFGSGTQLSVL.

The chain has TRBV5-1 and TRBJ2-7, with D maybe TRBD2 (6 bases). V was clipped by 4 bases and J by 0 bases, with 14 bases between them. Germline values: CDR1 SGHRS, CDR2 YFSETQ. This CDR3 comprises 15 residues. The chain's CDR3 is CASSPLGGDSYEQYF. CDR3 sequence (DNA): TGCGCCAGCAGCCCCCTCGGGGGAGACTCCTACGAGCAGTACTTC.

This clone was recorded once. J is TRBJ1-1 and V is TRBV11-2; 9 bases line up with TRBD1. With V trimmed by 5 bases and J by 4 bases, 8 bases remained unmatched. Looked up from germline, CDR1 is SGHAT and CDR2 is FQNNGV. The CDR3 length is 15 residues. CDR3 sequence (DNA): TGTGCCAGCAGCAGACCGGGACAGGGCCCCACTGAAGCTTTCTTT. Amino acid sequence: CASSRPGQGPTEAFF.

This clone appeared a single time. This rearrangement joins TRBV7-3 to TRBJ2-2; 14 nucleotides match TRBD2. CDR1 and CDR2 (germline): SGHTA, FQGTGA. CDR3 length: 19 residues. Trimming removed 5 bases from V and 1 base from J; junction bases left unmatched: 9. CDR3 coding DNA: TGTGCCAGCAGCCCCAAGGGACTAGCGGGGGCATTGAACACCGGGGAGCTGTTTTTT. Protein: CASSPKGLAGALNTGELFF.